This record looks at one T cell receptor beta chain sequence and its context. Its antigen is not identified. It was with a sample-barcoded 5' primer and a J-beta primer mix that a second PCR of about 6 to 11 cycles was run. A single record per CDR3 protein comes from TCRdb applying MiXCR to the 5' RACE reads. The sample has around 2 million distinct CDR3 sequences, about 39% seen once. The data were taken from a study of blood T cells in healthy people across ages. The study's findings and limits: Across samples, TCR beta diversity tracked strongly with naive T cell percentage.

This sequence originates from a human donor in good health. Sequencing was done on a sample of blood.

This CDR3 reads CSARDRKTLNEQFF. CDR3 bases: TGCAGTGCTAGGGACAGGAAAACTTTGAATGAGCAGTTCTTC. J is TRBJ2-1 and V is TRBV20-1, with TRBD1 matching over 7 bases. Germline trimming cut 3 bases from V and 7 bases from J; bases unmatched to any gene: 9. Per the germline V gene, CDR1 is DFQATT and CDR2 is SNEGSKA (reference sequence). The CDR3 spans 14 residues.